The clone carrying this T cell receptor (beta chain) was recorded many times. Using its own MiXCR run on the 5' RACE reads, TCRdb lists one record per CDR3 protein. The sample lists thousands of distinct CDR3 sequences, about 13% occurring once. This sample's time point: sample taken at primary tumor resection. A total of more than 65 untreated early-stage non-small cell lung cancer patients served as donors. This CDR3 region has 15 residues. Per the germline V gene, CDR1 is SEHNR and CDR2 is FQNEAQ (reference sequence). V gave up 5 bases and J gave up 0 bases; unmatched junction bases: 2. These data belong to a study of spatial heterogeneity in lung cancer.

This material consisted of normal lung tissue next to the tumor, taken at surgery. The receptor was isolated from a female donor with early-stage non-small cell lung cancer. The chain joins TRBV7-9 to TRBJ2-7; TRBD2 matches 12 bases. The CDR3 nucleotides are TGTGCCAGCAGCACGACTAGCGGGAGCTCCTACGAGCAGTACTTC. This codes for CASSTTSGSSYEQYF.